This entry features one T cell receptor beta chain sequence. It has no known antigen specificity. The record has no base qualities; no much larger clone is one base away. From the germline V gene, CDR1 is SGDLS and CDR2 is YYNGEE. The CDR3 goes from the cysteine to the phenylalanine over 14 residues. CDR3 DNA is the only sequence kept; it has 42 bases, read in frame from the first base. Trimming costs V 2 bases and J 0 bases, and their ends lie 7 bases apart. The source of the sample is a study of identifying expanded T cells in peripheral blood (dated by TCRdb to between 2018 and 2021). In the study overall: Four technical replicates, made by sequencing separate aliquots from the same pool of genomic DNA, were compared pairwise.

TCRbeta CDR3 regions were profiled with the immunoSEQ Assay using bias-controlled multiplex PCR amplification of genomic DNA. The paper's processing steps were these. The absolute abundance of each unique TCRbeta CDR3 region was quantified after sequences were collapsed and filtered. Differential abundance was assessed using a binomial (Fisher-equivalent) model and a beta-binomial model in which time-dependent variance fitted from healthy donors was added. Clones with fewer than 5 combined templates were removed, and a clone was called differentially abundant if the clone's Benjamini-Hochberg FDR was below 0.01. Beta-binomial variance was modeled as a function of total template count across the two samples using the form v = (b*log(k)+a)^2. Here the immuneACCESS table is served through TCRdb, limited to in-frame sequences with V and J called. Missing clones are a known gap in these copies; in checked studies unresolved V genes cover under half, and the rest lacks a known reason. That table gives V, J and clone size, and the DNA gave D and trimming. In all, the sample holds tens of thousands of clones, and roughly 80% of those were seen once. The ten largest make up 11% to 15% of the sample.

During the collection period, no immune events, such as infections, were documented for the healthy donors. Healthy-donor blood repertoires served as a training cohort to calibrate time-dependent variance in a beta-binomial model of T-cell clone differential abundance. The training cohort was composed of 10 or so healthy donors, 3 female and 7 male. An age range of roughly 29 to 65 years, with an average of about 45 years, was recorded for the donors. Obtained from a commercial supplier, whole blood was collected from each healthy donor at three time points set 2 to 3 weeks apart. Genomic DNA was extracted from unsorted whole blood for immunosequencing. Study-wide conclusions, independent of this receptor: In all healthy donors, the variance in clone template counts between samples taken two weeks apart rose significantly as total template count increased. The authors expected that biological variance in healthy repertoires might rise further over much longer intervals, such as months to years. Across all healthy-donor time intervals, the beta-binomial model significantly cut both the number of clones called differentially abundant and the false-positive rate. Approximately 1.2 differentially abundant clones were flagged by the binomial model between technical replicates, whereas about 16 and 20 were flagged over approximately two weeks and four weeks, respectively.

The rearrangement joined TRBV9 to TRBJ2-3, with the identity of the D gene unclear. The specimen sequenced was blood. This TCR was sampled from a person aged 18 to 75 in good health. The CDR3 protein: CASSVRSSTDTQYF. The DNA sequence follows: TGTGCCAGCAGCGTGAGATCTAGCACAGATACGCAGTATTTT.